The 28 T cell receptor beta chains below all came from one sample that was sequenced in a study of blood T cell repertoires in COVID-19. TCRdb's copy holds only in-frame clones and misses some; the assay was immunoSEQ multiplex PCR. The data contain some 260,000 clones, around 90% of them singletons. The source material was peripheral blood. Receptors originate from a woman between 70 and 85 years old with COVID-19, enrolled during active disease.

The CDR3 DNA reads as TGTGCCAGCAGTTCCAGGATCAATCAGCCCCAGCATTTT. It codes for CASSSRINQPQHF. The chain uses TRBV28 and TRBJ1-5; D unclear. The CDR3 covers 13 residues. Germline V CDR1 and CDR2: MDHEN, SYDVKM. Trimming left V 4 bases short and J 3 bases short, with 7 bases between.

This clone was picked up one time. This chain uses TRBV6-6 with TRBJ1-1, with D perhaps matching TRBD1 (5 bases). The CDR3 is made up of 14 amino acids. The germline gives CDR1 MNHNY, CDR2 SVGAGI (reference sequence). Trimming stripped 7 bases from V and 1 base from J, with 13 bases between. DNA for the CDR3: TGTGCCAGCAAAATGGGCAGGGCGAACACTGAAGCTTTCTTT. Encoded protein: CASKMGRANTEAFF.

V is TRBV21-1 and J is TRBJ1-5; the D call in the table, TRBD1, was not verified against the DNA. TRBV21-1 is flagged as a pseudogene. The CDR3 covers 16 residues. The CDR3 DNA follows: TGTGCCAGCGGAAATGATACAGGGGGTAGCAATCAGCCCCAGCATTTT. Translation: CASGNDTGGSNQPQHF.

The CDR3 coding sequence is TGTGCCAGCAGCCTACTTGAATTGAGCTCTGGAAACACCATATATTTT. Amino acids: CASSLLELSSGNTIYF. J is TRBJ1-3 and V is TRBV7-8; no definite D call. Trimming took off 5 bases at V and 0 bases at J, with 14 bases between the two ends. Germline V CDR1 and CDR2: SGHVS, FQNEAQ. The CDR3 is made up of 16 amino acids.

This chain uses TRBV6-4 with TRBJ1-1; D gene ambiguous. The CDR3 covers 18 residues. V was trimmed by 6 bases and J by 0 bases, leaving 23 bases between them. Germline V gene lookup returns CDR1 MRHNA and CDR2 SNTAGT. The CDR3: CASRPSGSPFFMNTEAFF. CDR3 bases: TGTGCCAGCAGACCTAGCGGGTCTCCTTTTTTTATGAACACTGAAGCTTTCTTT.

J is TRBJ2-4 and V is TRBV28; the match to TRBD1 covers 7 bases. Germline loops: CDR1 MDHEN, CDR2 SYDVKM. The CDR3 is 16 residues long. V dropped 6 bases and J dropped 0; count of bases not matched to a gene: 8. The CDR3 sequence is CASSKTGVLAKNIQYF. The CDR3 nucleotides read TGTGCCAGCAGCAAAACAGGGGTTCTAGCCAAAAACATTCAGTACTTC.

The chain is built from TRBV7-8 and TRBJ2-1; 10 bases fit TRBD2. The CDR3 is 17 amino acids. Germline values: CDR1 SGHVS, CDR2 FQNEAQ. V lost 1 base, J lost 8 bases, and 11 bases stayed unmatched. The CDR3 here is CASSLELAGEVIHEQFF. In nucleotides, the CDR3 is TGTGCCAGCAGCTTAGAGCTAGCGGGAGAGGTGATCCATGAGCAGTTCTTC.

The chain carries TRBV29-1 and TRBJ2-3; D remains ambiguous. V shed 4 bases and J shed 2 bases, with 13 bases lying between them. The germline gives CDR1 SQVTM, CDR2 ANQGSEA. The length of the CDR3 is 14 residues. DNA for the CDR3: TGCAGCGTTGTTAGCACTCCAGTCACAGATACGCAGTATTTT. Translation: CSVVSTPVTDTQYF.

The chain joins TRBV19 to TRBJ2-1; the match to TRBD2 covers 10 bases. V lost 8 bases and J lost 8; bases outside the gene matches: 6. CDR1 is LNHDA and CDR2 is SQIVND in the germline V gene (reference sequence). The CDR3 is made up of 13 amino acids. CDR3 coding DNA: TGTGCCAGTGGGGGACTAGCGCTTGATGAGCAGTTCTTC. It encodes CASGGLALDEQFF.

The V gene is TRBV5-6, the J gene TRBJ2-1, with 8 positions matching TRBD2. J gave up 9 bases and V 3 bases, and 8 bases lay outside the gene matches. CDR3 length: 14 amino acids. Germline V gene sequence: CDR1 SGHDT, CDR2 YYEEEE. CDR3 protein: CASSWPLAAGEQFF. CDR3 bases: TGTGCCAGCAGCTGGCCACTAGCGGCGGGTGAGCAGTTCTTC.

CDR3 region: CATSGRDSGANVLTF. Written as DNA, the CDR3 is TGTGCCACCAGTGGCAGGGACTCTGGGGCCAACGTCCTGACTTTC. This chain uses TRBV24-1 with TRBJ2-6; D possibly corresponds to TRBD1 (5 bases). Trimming took off 5 bases at V and 0 bases at J, with 7 bases between the two ends. This CDR3 has 15 residues. The germline V gene has CDR1 KGHDR and CDR2 SFDVKD.

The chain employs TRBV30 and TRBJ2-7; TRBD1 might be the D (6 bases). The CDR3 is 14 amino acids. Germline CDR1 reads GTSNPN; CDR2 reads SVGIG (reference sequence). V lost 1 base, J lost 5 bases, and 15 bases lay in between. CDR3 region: CAWSGTRQGNEQYF. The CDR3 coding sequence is TGTGCCTGGAGTGGTACGAGGCAGGGGAACGAGCAGTACTTC.

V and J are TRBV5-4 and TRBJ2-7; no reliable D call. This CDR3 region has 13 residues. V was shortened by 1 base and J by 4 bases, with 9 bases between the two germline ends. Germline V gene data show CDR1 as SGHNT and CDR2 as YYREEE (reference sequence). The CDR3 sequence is CASSLMATYEQYF. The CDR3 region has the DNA TGTGCCAGCAGCTTGATGGCAACGTACGAGCAGTACTTC.

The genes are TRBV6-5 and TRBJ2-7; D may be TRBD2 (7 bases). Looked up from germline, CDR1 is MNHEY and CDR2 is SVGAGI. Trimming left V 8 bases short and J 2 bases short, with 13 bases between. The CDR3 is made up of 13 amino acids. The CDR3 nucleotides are TGTGCCAGCGGAGGGGGGGGGACCTACGAGCAGTACTTC. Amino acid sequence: CASGGGGTYEQYF.

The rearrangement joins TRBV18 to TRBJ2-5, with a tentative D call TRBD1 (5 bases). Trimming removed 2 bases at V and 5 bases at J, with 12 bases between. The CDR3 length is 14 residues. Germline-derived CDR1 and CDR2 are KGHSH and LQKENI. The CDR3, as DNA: TGTGCCAGCTCACCAGAGACAGCAGGGGAGACCCAGTACTTC. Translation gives CASSPETAGETQYF.

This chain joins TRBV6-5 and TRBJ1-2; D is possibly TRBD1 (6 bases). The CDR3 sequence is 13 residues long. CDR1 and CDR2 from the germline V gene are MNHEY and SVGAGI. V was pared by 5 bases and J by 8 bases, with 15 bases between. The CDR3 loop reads CASSLQGVEGYTF. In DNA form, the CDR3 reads TGTGCCAGCAGTCTACAGGGCGTCGAGGGCTACACCTTC.

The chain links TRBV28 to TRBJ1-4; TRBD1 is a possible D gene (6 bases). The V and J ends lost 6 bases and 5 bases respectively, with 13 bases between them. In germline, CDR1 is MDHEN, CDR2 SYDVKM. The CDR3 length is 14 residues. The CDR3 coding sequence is TGTGCCAGCAGCCGTGGGGACACCAATGAAAAACTGTTTTTT. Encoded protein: CASSRGDTNEKLFF. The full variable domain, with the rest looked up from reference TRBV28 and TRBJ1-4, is DVKVTQSSRYLVKRTGEKVFLECVQDMDHENMFWYRQDPGLGLRLIYFSYDVKMKEKGDIPEGYSVSREKKERFSLILESASTNQTSMYLCASSRGDTNEKLFFGSGTQLSVL.

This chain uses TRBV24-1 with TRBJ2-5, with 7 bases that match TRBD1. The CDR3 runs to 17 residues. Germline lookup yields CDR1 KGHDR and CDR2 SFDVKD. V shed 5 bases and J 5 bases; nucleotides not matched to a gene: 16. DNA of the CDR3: TGTGCCACCAGTGCCCCGACAGGGATTGGCGGTGGTGAGACCCAGTACTTC. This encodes CATSAPTGIGGGETQYF.

The DNA of the CDR3 is TGTGCCAGTAGCCAAACCGGGACAGGGGCCGTCGGCTATGGCTACACCTTC. Residues: CASSQTGTGAVGYGYTF. The V and J genes are TRBV19 and TRBJ1-2; 10 positions match TRBD1. The J segment lost 4 bases and the V segment lost 6 bases, leaving 14 bases of the junction unmatched. CDR3 length equals 17 residues. Germline loops: CDR1 LNHDA, CDR2 SQIVND (reference sequence).

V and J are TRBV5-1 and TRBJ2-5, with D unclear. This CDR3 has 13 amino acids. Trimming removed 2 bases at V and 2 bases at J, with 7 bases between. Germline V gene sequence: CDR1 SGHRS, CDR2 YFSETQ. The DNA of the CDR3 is TGCGCCAGCAGCTTATCCAGTCAAGAGACCCAGTACTTC. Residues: CASSLSSQETQYF.

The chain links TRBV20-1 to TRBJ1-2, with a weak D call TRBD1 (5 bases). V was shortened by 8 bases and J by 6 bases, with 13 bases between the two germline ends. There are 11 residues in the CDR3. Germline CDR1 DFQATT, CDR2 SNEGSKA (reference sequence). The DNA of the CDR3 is TGCAGTCCCAGGGTCAGCGATGGCTACACCTTC. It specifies CSPRVSDGYTF.

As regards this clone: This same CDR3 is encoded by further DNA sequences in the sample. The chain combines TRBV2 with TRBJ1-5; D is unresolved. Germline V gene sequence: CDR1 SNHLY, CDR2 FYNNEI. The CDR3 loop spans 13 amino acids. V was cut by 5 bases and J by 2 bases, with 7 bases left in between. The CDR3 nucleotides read TGTGCCAGCAGTACGGGAGGCAATCAGCCCCAGCATTTT. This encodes CASSTGGNQPQHF.

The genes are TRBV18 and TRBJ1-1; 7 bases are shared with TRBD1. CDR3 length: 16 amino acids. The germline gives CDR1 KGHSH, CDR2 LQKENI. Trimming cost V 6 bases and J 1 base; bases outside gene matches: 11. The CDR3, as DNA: TGTGCCAGCTCTCCGGGACAGTCAGGCGGGAACACTGAAGCTTTCTTT. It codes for CASSPGQSGGNTEAFF.

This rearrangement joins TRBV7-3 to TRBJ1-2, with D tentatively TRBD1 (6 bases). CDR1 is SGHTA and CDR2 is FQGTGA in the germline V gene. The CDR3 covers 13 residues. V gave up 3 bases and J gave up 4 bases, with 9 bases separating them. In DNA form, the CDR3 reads TGTGCCAGCAGCTTTCAGGGGAGCTATGGCTACACCTTC. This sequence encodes CASSFQGSYGYTF.

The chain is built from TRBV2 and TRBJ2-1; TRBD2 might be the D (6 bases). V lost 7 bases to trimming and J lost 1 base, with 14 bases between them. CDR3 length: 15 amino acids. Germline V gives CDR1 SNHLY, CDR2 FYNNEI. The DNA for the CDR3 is TGTGCCAGCACCCGCCCGGGGGTATCCTACAATGAGCAGTTCTTC. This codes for CASTRPGVSYNEQFF.

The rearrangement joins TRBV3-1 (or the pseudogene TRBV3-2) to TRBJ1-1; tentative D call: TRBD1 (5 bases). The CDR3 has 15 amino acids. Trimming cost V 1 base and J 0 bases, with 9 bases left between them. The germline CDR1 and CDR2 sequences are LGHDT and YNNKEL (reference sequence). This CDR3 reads CASSQVNRMNTEAFF. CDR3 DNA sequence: TGTGCCAGCAGCCAAGTTAACAGGATGAACACTGAAGCTTTCTTT.

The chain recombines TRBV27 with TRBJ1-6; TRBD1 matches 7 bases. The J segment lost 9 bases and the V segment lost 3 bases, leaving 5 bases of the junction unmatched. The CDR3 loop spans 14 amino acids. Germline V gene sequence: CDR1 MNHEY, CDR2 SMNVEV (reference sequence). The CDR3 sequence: CASSLSQGGSPLHF. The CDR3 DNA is TGTGCCAGCAGTTTGAGTCAGGGGGGTTCACCCCTCCACTTT.

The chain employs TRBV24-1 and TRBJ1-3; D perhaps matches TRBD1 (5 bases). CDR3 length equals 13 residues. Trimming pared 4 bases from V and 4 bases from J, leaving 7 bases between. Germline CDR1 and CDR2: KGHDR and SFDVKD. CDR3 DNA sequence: TGTGCCACCAGTGAACGACAGGGAAACACCATATATTTT. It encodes CATSERQGNTIYF.